What follows are 30 T cell receptor beta chains derived from one specimen sequenced in a study of cytomegalovirus exposure and HLA in healthy donors. PCR used 60 Vbeta primers and 13 Jbeta primers. Sequencing was performed with immunoSEQ multiplex PCR; in TCRdb, only in-frame clones are kept and a portion is missing. This sample has tens of thousands of clones, with less than 70% found just once. Specimen: PBMCs. Receptor source: a man over 45 in good health and CMV-seronegative.

The chain has TRBV18 and TRBJ1-5; 7 bases fit TRBD1. The J segment lost 7 bases and the V segment lost 2 bases, leaving 8 bases of the junction unmatched. The V gene's germline CDR1 is KGHSH and CDR2 LQKENI. The CDR3 is made up of 15 amino acids. The CDR3 loop reads CASSPSHRGGQPQHF. The CDR3 DNA reads as TGTGCCAGCTCACCAAGTCACAGGGGCGGCCAGCCCCAGCATTTT. The full variable domain, its missing parts supplied by reference TRBV18 and TRBJ1-5, is NAGVMQNPRHLVRRRGQEARLRCSPMKGHSHVYWYRQLPEEGLKFMVYLQKENIIDESGMPKERFSAEFPKEGPSILRIQQVVRGDSAAYFCASSPSHRGGQPQHFGDGTRLSIL.

This clone was found once. This CDR3 is CASSFRRQARVGANVLTF. CDR3 nucleotide sequence: TGTGCCAGCAGTTTTCGGAGACAGGCCAGGGTTGGGGCCAACGTCCTGACTTTC. V gene TRBV28 combines with J gene TRBJ2-6, with D possibly TRBD1 on 6 matching bases. The ends were cut back, 3 bases at V and 3 bases at J, with 18 bases in the middle. Germline CDR1 MDHEN, CDR2 SYDVKM. The CDR3 is made up of 18 amino acids. The full variable domain, rest sourced from reference TRBV28 and TRBJ2-6, is DVKVTQSSRYLVKRTGEKVFLECVQDMDHENMFWYRQDPGLGLRLIYFSYDVKMKEKGDIPEGYSVSREKKERFSLILESASTNQTSMYLCASSFRRQARVGANVLTFGAGSRLTVL.

The gene calls are TRBV6-5 and TRBJ1-1, with 8 bases matching TRBD1. The germline V gene encodes CDR1 MNHEY and CDR2 SVGAGI. Losses at the gene ends were 4 bases for V and 3 bases for J; bases not matched to a gene: 7. The CDR3 has 15 amino acids. The CDR3 DNA reads as TGTGCCAGCAGTTCCGACGCGACAGGGGACACTGAAGCTTTCTTT. It encodes CASSSDATGDTEAFF.

The chain combines TRBV7-9 with TRBJ2-5; 7 nucleotides agree with TRBD1. Germline CDR1 and CDR2: SEHNR and FQNEAQ (reference sequence). V dropped 4 bases and J dropped 5; count of bases not matched to a gene: 10. CDR3 length: 15 residues. This CDR3 reads CASSYSTGSSETQYF. CDR3 DNA: TGTGCCAGCAGCTACTCGACAGGGTCGTCGGAGACCCAGTACTTC.

The J gene is TRBJ1-2, the V gene TRBV10-3, with D possibly TRBD1 on 6 matching bases. Germline-derived CDR1 and CDR2 are ENHRY and SYGVKD. Trimming took off 5 bases at V and 6 bases at J, with 22 bases between the two ends. The CDR3 loop spans 16 amino acids. CDR3 DNA sequence: TGTGCCATCAGTCCCCATCCTTTGGCAGGGGCAGATGGCTACACCTTC. It translates to CAISPHPLAGADGYTF.

The table lists this clone with a few counts. The chain carries TRBV2 and TRBJ1-6, with TRBD1 matching over 7 bases. The trim removed 8 bases at V and 9 bases at J, leaving 10 bases unmatched. Germline V gives CDR1 SNHLY, CDR2 FYNNEI. This CDR3 spans 14 amino acids. CDR3 nucleotide sequence: TGTGCCAGCGGAGGGGGCATTTACGCTTCACCCCTCCACTTT. It encodes CASGGGIYASPLHF.

The chain joins TRBV2 to TRBJ1-1; D gene unclear. The ends were cut back, 6 bases at V and 1 base at J, with 15 bases in the middle. Germline V gives CDR1 SNHLY, CDR2 FYNNEI. CDR3 length: 15 residues. CDR3 loop: CASRGRRDGNTEAFF. In nucleotides, the CDR3 is TGTGCCAGCAGAGGGAGGAGAGACGGGAACACTGAAGCTTTCTTT.

The V call is TRBV19, the J call TRBJ1-5; 7 positions agree with TRBD1. V gave up 7 bases and J gave up 2 bases; unmatched junction bases: 8. This CDR3 has 15 residues. Germline V gene sequence: CDR1 LNHDA, CDR2 SQIVND (reference sequence). As DNA, the CDR3 is TGTGCCAGTATCCCGACAGGGTTGGGCAATCAGCCCCAGCATTTT. Its protein is CASIPTGLGNQPQHF.

The rearrangement joins TRBV5-4 to TRBJ2-2, with 11 bases aligning to TRBD2. The CDR3 covers 15 residues. After removal of 4 bases from V and 4 bases from J, the junction contained 3 bases not matched to a gene. Germline lookup yields CDR1 SGHNT and CDR2 YYREEE (reference sequence). The CDR3 DNA reads as TGTGCCAGCAGCCGGGGGACTAGCGGCACCGGGGAGCTGTTTTTT. As protein: CASSRGTSGTGELFF.

The chain is built from TRBV7-9 and TRBJ2-1; TRBD2 aligns across 7 bases. The germline CDR1 and CDR2 sequences are SEHNR and FQNEAQ (reference sequence). V lost 5 bases to trimming and J lost 6 bases; unmatched junction nucleotides: 13. CDR3 length: 16 amino acids. CDR3 loop: CASSTRGGSFFNEQFF. CDR3 bases: TGTGCCAGCAGCACACGAGGCGGGAGTTTCTTCAATGAGCAGTTCTTC.

CDR3 sequence reads: CASSFRDRGQETQYF. The CDR3 DNA sequence: TGTGCCAGCAGCTTCCGGGACAGGGGGCAAGAGACCCAGTACTTC. V is TRBV7-9 and J is TRBJ2-5, with 11 bases fitting TRBD1. J was trimmed by 2 bases and V by 3 bases; bases with no gene match: 2. The germline CDR1 and CDR2 sequences are SEHNR and FQNEAQ (reference sequence). The CDR3 runs to 15 residues.

This chain joins TRBV2 and TRBJ1-5, with 7 bases aligning to TRBD1. With 6 bases clipped from V and 4 bases from J, the junction kept 6 bases outside the gene matches. The CDR3 totals 14 residues. Germline V gene data show CDR1 as SNHLY and CDR2 as FYNNEI. CDR3 in DNA: TGTGCCAGCAGCGAGTCGGACAGGAATCAGCCCCAGCATTTT. It yields the protein CASSESDRNQPQHF.

The V and J genes are TRBV7-8 and TRBJ2-2, with 10 positions matching TRBD2. The CDR3 length is 16 residues. From germline, CDR1 is SGHVS and CDR2 FQNEAQ. V shed 2 bases, J shed 7 bases, and the junction held 7 bases outside the gene matches. Here the CDR3 reads CASSLLSGGAVGELFF. For the CDR3, the DNA is TGTGCCAGCAGCTTACTAAGCGGGGGGGCCGTCGGGGAGCTGTTTTTT. The full variable domain, completed using reference TRBV7-8 and TRBJ2-2, is GAGVSQSPRYKVAKRGQDVALRCDPISGHVSLFWYQQALGQGPEFLTYFQNEAQLDKSGLPSDRFFAERPEGSVSTLKIQRTQQEDSAVYLCASSLLSGGAVGELFFGEGSRLTVL.

In its sample, this clone was seen a few times. This rearrangement joins TRBV4-3 to TRBJ1-2, with 8 bases lining up with TRBD1. The junction had 8 bases not matched to a gene; V was cut back by 0 bases and J by 8 bases. The CDR3 is 15 residues long. Germline loops: CDR1 LGHNA, CDR2 YSLEER. CDR3 loop: CASSQDPRQGFGYTF. CDR3 nucleotide sequence: TGCGCCAGCAGCCAAGATCCCAGACAGGGGTTCGGCTACACCTTC.

V and J are TRBV10-3 and TRBJ2-5; D might be TRBD1 (5 bases). Trimming removed 2 bases at V and 5 bases at J, with 6 bases between. CDR1 and CDR2 (germline): ENHRY, SYGVKD. The CDR3 contains 12 residues. CDR3 sequence (DNA): TGTGCCATCAGTGAGGGGGCGGAGACCCAGTACTTC. Protein sequence: CAISEGAETQYF.

This clone has only a few counts. V is TRBV5-4 and J is TRBJ2-7; 12 bases fit TRBD2. CDR3 size: 15 residues. Germline V lookup: CDR1 SGHNT, CDR2 YYREEE (reference sequence). V lost 0 bases and J lost 5; bases outside the gene matches: 3. This chain's CDR3 is CASSLGGTSGHEQYV. The CDR3 region has the DNA TGTGCCAGCAGCTTGGGTGGGACTAGCGGGCACGAGCAGTACGTC.

This chain joins TRBV27 and TRBJ2-3, with TRBD2 matching 11 bases. This CDR3 region has 15 residues. The germline CDR1 and CDR2 sequences are MNHEY and SMNVEV (reference sequence). Trimming cost V 6 bases and J 3 bases; bases outside gene matches: 5. The CDR3 here is CASRIAGGWTDTQYF. The CDR3 coding sequence is TGTGCCAGCAGAATAGCGGGAGGGTGGACAGATACGCAGTATTTT.

The V and J genes are TRBV10-3 and TRBJ1-1, with D perhaps TRBD1 (5 bases). Per the germline V gene, CDR1 is ENHRY and CDR2 is SYGVKD. V lost 7 bases, J lost 0 bases, and 6 bases lay in between. CDR3 length: 12 amino acids. The CDR3 spells CAIKGLNTEAFF. CDR3 in DNA: TGTGCCATCAAGGGGCTGAACACTGAAGCTTTCTTT.

The rearrangement joins TRBV6-1 to TRBJ1-5; tentative D call: TRBD1 (6 bases). The CDR3 length is 12 residues. CDR1 is MNHNS and CDR2 is SASEGT in the germline V gene. Trimming left V 8 bases short and J 6 bases short, with 11 bases between. The CDR3 bases are TGTGCCAGCGGGCACAGGGCTCAGCCCCAGCATTTT. Protein sequence: CASGHRAQPQHF.

For the CDR3, the DNA is TGTGCCAGCAGTTACGCGACAGGGGGGGCGACTGAAGCTTTCTTT. This sequence encodes CASSYATGGATEAFF. The rearrangement uses TRBV6-5 and TRBJ1-1, with 9 bases that match TRBD1. V shed 2 bases and J 5 bases; nucleotides not matched to a gene: 6. Germline CDR1 MNHEY, CDR2 SVGAGI. The CDR3 totals 15 residues.

A single count supports this clone. The chain links TRBV7-2 to TRBJ2-7; TRBD2 matches at 9 bases. Germline CDR1 and CDR2: SGHTA and FQGNSA. The V and J ends lost 6 bases and 3 bases, in that order; junction bases with no gene match: 3. The CDR3 loop spans 13 amino acids. The CDR3 region is CASSSTSGYEQYF. For the CDR3, the DNA is TGTGCCAGCAGTTCGACTAGCGGCTACGAGCAGTACTTC.

The chain joins TRBV14 to TRBJ2-7, with 10 bases identical to TRBD1. CDR1 and CDR2 (germline): SGHDN, FVKESK. This CDR3 comprises 21 residues. V was clipped by 0 bases and J by 1 base; unmatched bases: 18. The CDR3 protein is CASSQEIPSLHSDRGSYEQYV. CDR3 DNA: TGTGCCAGCAGCCAAGAGATCCCGTCCTTACACTCGGACAGGGGGTCCTACGAGCAGTACGTC.

This clone came up a few times. The V and J genes are TRBV4-3 and TRBJ2-1; 8 bases are shared with TRBD2. V dropped 0 bases and J dropped 5; count of bases not matched to a gene: 6. The germline CDR1 and CDR2 sequences are LGHNA and YSLEER. This CDR3 spans 16 amino acids. In DNA, the CDR3 is TGCGCCAGCAGCCAAGACCGGGAGGGCCTCAACAATGAGCAGTTCTTC. Its translation is CASSQDREGLNNEQFF.

The rearrangement joins TRBV7-6 to TRBJ1-2; D not certain. This CDR3 has 14 residues. Trimming shortened V by 5 bases and J by 6 bases, and 16 bases separated the two germline ends. Per germline, CDR1 SGHVS and CDR2 FNYEAQ. The CDR3 protein is CASSQDPGGNGYTF. The CDR3 nucleotides read TGTGCCAGCAGCCAGGACCCGGGAGGCAATGGCTACACCTTC.

V and J are TRBV5-6 and TRBJ2-5; D possibly matches TRBD1 or TRBD2 (5 bases each). V was pared by 4 bases and J by 9 bases, with 16 bases between. The CDR3 covers 13 residues. CDR1 and CDR2 from the germline V gene are SGHDT and YYEEEE. The CDR3 DNA is TGTGCCAGCAGCCTGGGACGGTACGCGGCCCAGTACTTC. Residues: CASSLGRYAAQYF.

V is TRBV4-3 and J is TRBJ1-6; D is possibly TRBD1 (5 bases). The CDR3 sequence is 16 residues long. Germline loops: CDR1 LGHNA, CDR2 YSLEER. The germline V and J ends were trimmed by 0 bases and 8 bases, with 14 bases remaining between them. CDR3 residues: CASSQDRRRGHSPLHF. The CDR3, as DNA: TGCGCCAGCAGCCAAGATCGGCGGAGGGGCCATTCACCCCTCCACTTT.

This clone appeared a single time. The chain is built from TRBV4-3 and TRBJ1-3; weak D call: TRBD1 (5 bases). The CDR3 covers 16 residues. Germline V gene data show CDR1 as LGHNA and CDR2 as YSLEER. The V end was cut by 3 bases, the J end by 0 bases, with 12 bases between. As DNA, the CDR3 is TGCGCCAGCAGCCATAATACAGGAAACTCTGGAAACACCATATATTTT. Amino acid sequence: CASSHNTGNSGNTIYF.

The rearrangement uses TRBV11-3 and TRBJ2-7; D might be TRBD1 (6 bases). Per the germline V gene, CDR1 is SGHNT and CDR2 is YENEEA. This CDR3 comprises 14 residues. The V end was cut by 5 bases, the J end by 3 bases, with 14 bases between. This CDR3 reads CASSRTRGNYEQYV. The CDR3 coding sequence is TGTGCCAGCAGCAGAACAAGGGGGAACTACGAGCAGTACGTC.

The gene calls are TRBV7-2 and TRBJ1-3, with D perhaps TRBD1 (6 bases). Germline V lookup: CDR1 SGHTA, CDR2 FQGNSA. V shed 2 bases and J shed 0 bases, with 11 bases lying between them. There are 16 residues in the CDR3. Here the CDR3 reads CASSLKTGSSGNTIYF. The CDR3 DNA follows: TGTGCCAGCAGCTTAAAAACAGGGAGCTCTGGAAACACCATATATTTT.

This clone was observed a few times. The same CDR3 arises from other DNA sequences in this sample as well. The chain combines TRBV5-1 with TRBJ1-4; no reliable D call. Germline-derived CDR1 and CDR2 are SGHRS and YFSETQ. CDR3 size: 14 residues. The V and J ends lost 5 bases and 0 bases respectively, with 8 bases between them. This CDR3 reads CASRAGATNEKLFF. CDR3 DNA sequence: TGCGCCAGCAGGGCAGGCGCAACTAATGAAAAACTGTTTTTT.